Listed below are T cell receptor beta chains from one sample, sequenced in a study of cytomegalovirus exposure and HLA in healthy donors. Assay: immunoSEQ multiplex PCR; the TCRdb copy retains only in-frame clones and omits some. This table has around 120,000 clones, 75% to 85% appearing once. The sample taken for sequencing was PBMCs. These receptors were collected from a man aged 30 to 39 in good health and CMV-seronegative. CDR3s include the opening cysteine and the closing phenylalanine or tryptophan. A D gene is named only where the DNA matches it firmly. Clone size is shown for a subset of rows, as once, few, many or a class of expanded clone.

D gene | J gene | V gene | clone size | CDR3 protein | CDR3 DNA
- | TRBJ1-1 | TRBV28 | - | CASGPDRFGVDTEAFF | TGTGCCAGCGGACCAGACAGGTTCGGGGTGGACACTGAAGCTTTCTTT
TRBD2 | TRBJ2-7 | TRBV27 | - | CASSFGTSGEQYF | TGTGCCAGCAGTTTTGGGACTAGCGGCGAGCAGTACTTC
- | TRBJ1-5 | TRBV2 | - | CASSAGGDNQPQHF | TGTGCCAGCAGTGCCGGCGGGGACAATCAGCCCCAGCATTTT
TRBD2 | TRBJ2-5 | TRBV7-2 | - | CASSFRLAVQETQYF | TGTGCCAGCAGCTTCCGTCTAGCGGTCCAAGAGACCCAGTACTTC
TRBD2 | TRBJ2-1 | TRBV15 | - | CATSRPTRTSGLYNEQFF | TGTGCCACCAGCAGACCGACCCGGACTAGCGGGCTGTACAATGAGCAGTTCTTC
- | TRBJ2-1 | TRBV30 | - | CAWSGSRPYNEQFF | TGTGCCTGGAGCGGGAGTCGTCCCTACAATGAGCAGTTCTTC
TRBD1 | TRBJ1-2 | TRBV27 | - | CASSPGQGNYGYTF | TGTGCCAGCTCTCCGGGACAGGGGAACTATGGCTACACCTTC
TRBD2 | TRBJ2-1 | TRBV10-3 | - | CAISETSGRINEQFF | TGTGCCATCAGTGAAACTAGCGGGAGGATCAATGAGCAGTTCTTC
TRBD2 | TRBJ2-7 | TRBV18 | - | CASSPPGRVGYEQYF | TGTGCCAGCTCACCGCCGGGGAGGGTAGGCTACGAGCAGTACTTC
- | TRBJ1-5 | TRBV10-2 | - | CASKGPYSNQPQHF | TGCGCCAGCAAGGGGCCTTATAGCAATCAGCCCCAGCATTTT
- | TRBJ2-5 | TRBV7-9 | - | CSSSTLGGGQETQYF | TGTTCCAGCAGCACCCTAGGGGGGGGGCAAGAGACCCAGTACTTC
- | TRBJ2-1 | TRBV11-2 | - | CASSLDLASNEQFF | TGTGCCAGCAGCTTAGATTTGGCCTCTAATGAGCAGTTCTTC
- | TRBJ1-2 | TRBV4-1 | - | CASSQGARAHGYTF | TGCGCCAGCAGCCAAGGGGCCAGGGCCCATGGCTACACCTTC
- | TRBJ2-7 | TRBV6-1 | few | CASSVRGYEQYF | TGTGCCAGCAGCGTTCGCGGCTACGAGCAGTACTTC
TRBD1 | TRBJ1-1 | TRBV7-8 | few | CASSLLDRGSTEAFF | TGTGCCAGCAGCCTGCTGGACAGGGGCAGCACTGAAGCTTTCTTT
TRBD2 | TRBJ2-7 | TRBV7-2 | - | CASSPSGRAGEQYF | TGTGCCAGCAGCCCTAGCGGGAGGGCCGGCGAGCAGTACTTC
- | TRBJ2-7 | TRBV4-3 | - | CASSQGLAASSYEQYF | TGCGCCAGCAGCCAAGGCCTAGCAGCAAGCTCCTACGAGCAGTACTTC
TRBD2 | TRBJ2-1 | TRBV7-6 | few | CASSLGGRWGTSGNEQFF | TGTGCCAGCAGCTTAGGGGGACGATGGGGGACTAGCGGAAATGAGCAGTTCTTC
- | TRBJ1-1 | TRBV5-5 | - | CASSPANRDTEAFF | TGTGCCAGCAGCCCAGCGAACAGGGACACTGAAGCTTTCTTT
- | TRBJ2-5 | TRBV28 | - | CASSFQVFPQYF | TGTGCCAGCAGTTTTCAGGTCTTTCCCCAGTACTTC
TRBD2 | TRBJ2-1 | TRBV29-1 | - | CSVEFVGTSGYNEQFF | TGCAGCGTTGAATTTGTAGGGACTAGCGGTTACAATGAGCAGTTCTTC
- | TRBJ2-7 | TRBV4-1 | few | CASSQDRTSYEQYF | TGCGCCAGCAGCCAAGATCGTACGAGCTACGAGCAGTACTTC
TRBD1 | TRBJ2-5 | TRBV7-9 | once | CASSLLGRGQGETQYF | TGTGCCAGCAGCTTACTGGGCAGGGGGCAGGGAGAGACCCAGTACTTC
TRBD1 | TRBJ2-7 | TRBV27 | - | CASSDLGTASYEQYF | TGTGCCAGCTCCGACCTCGGGACAGCCTCCTACGAGCAGTACTTC
- | TRBJ2-7 | TRBV27 | - | CASSLSVAGSEQYF | TGTGCCAGCAGTTTATCGGTTGCGGGTTCCGAGCAGTACTTC
TRBD1 | TRBJ2-7 | TRBV29-1 | - | CSVDRQGAREQYF | TGCAGCGTCGATAGACAGGGGGCGAGGGAGCAGTACTTC
- | TRBJ2-1 | TRBV25-1 | - | CASSQTRAEQFF | TGTGCCAGCAGTCAAACTAGAGCTGAGCAGTTCTTC
- | TRBJ1-5 | TRBV19 | - | CASSPGGGNQPQHF | TGTGCCAGTAGTCCCGGCGGGGGCAATCAGCCCCAGCATTTT
- | TRBJ2-7 | TRBV14 | - | CASSYYEQYF | TGTGCCAGCAGCTACTACGAGCAGTACTTC
TRBD2 | TRBJ2-7 | TRBV13 | - | CASSPGLLYEQYF | TGTGCCAGCAGCCCGGGACTACTGTACGAGCAGTACTTC
TRBD1 | TRBJ1-2 | TRBV4-2 | - | CASSQEFDVTGANYGYTF | TGTGCCAGCAGCCAAGAGTTCGACGTTACAGGGGCTAACTATGGCTACACCTTC
- | TRBJ1-4 | TRBV7-8 | - | CASSPDRLSNEKLFF | TGTGCCAGCAGCCCGGACAGACTCTCTAATGAAAAACTGTTTTTT
- | TRBJ2-5 | TRBV5-1 | - | CASSSGKGVGETQYF | TGCGCCAGCAGCTCGGGTAAAGGGGTGGGAGAGACCCAGTACTTC
TRBD2 | TRBJ2-5 | TRBV11-2 | - | CASSLQGLEGSFEETQYF | TGTGCCAGCAGCTTACAGGGACTAGAGGGGTCTTTCGAAGAGACCCAGTACTTC
TRBD1 | TRBJ1-1 | TRBV30 | - | CACSRTGGTFF | TGTGCCTGTTCAAGGACAGGCGGAACTTTCTTT
TRBD2 | TRBJ2-3 | TRBV6-6 | - | CASTGLALRGDTQYF | TGTGCCAGCACGGGACTAGCCCTTAGAGGAGATACGCAGTATTTT
- | TRBJ1-5 | TRBV6-7 | - | CASSYSRGLNQPQHF | TGTGCCAGCAGTTACTCGAGGGGACTCAATCAGCCCCAGCATTTT
TRBD2 | TRBJ2-1 | TRBV7-8 | - | CASRNGWGRAGNEQFF | TGTGCCAGCAGAAACGGTTGGGGGAGGGCCGGGAATGAGCAGTTCTTC
- | TRBJ2-2 | TRBV19 | - | CASSIVGVTGELFF | TGTGCCAGTAGTATCGTCGGGGTCACCGGGGAGCTGTTTTTT
- | TRBJ2-7 | TRBV30 | - | CAWSVGAGVHEQYF | TGTGCCTGGAGTGTAGGCGCAGGGGTCCACGAGCAGTACTTC
TRBD1 | TRBJ2-2 | TRBV10-1 | - | CASSESRTGVVGELFF | TGCGCCAGCAGTGAGTCTCGTACAGGGGTTGTCGGGGAGCTGTTTTTT
TRBD1 | TRBJ2-3 | TRBV27 | - | CASRGDRGLTDTQYF | TGTGCCAGCAGGGGGGACAGGGGACTCACAGATACGCAGTATTTT
TRBD2 | TRBJ2-7 | TRBV27 | - | CASRPGFGGGANYEQYF | TGTGCCAGCAGACCAGGATTCGGCGGGGGAGCTAACTACGAGCAGTACTTC
TRBD2 | TRBJ2-1 | TRBV6-1 | - | CASSDRTRYNEQFF | TGTGCCAGCAGTGACCGGACTAGGTACAATGAGCAGTTCTTC
- | TRBJ2-1 | TRBV5-1 | - | CASSLIAASSYNEQFF | TGCGCCAGCAGCTTGATAGCGGCCAGCTCCTACAATGAGCAGTTCTTC
- | TRBJ2-7 | TRBV6-5 | - | CASSRRGGYEQYF | TGTGCCAGCAGTCGACGGGGTGGCTACGAGCAGTACTTC
- | TRBJ1-5 | TRBV12-2 | once | CASRFHRTRLHSNQPQHF | TGTGCAAGTCGCTTCCACAGGACGCGATTACATAGCAATCAGCCCCAGCATTTT
TRBD1 | TRBJ1-6 | TRBV9 | - | CASSATRDRDSPLHF | TGTGCCAGCAGCGCTACTAGGGACAGGGATTCACCCCTCCACTTT
- | TRBJ2-5 | TRBV7-2 | - | CASSFRSGKETQYF | TGTGCCAGCAGCTTTCGATCAGGGAAAGAGACCCAGTACTTC
- | TRBJ1-1 | TRBV20-1 | - | CSAQMGSGAFF | TGCAGTGCTCAAATGGGGAGCGGGGCTTTCTTT